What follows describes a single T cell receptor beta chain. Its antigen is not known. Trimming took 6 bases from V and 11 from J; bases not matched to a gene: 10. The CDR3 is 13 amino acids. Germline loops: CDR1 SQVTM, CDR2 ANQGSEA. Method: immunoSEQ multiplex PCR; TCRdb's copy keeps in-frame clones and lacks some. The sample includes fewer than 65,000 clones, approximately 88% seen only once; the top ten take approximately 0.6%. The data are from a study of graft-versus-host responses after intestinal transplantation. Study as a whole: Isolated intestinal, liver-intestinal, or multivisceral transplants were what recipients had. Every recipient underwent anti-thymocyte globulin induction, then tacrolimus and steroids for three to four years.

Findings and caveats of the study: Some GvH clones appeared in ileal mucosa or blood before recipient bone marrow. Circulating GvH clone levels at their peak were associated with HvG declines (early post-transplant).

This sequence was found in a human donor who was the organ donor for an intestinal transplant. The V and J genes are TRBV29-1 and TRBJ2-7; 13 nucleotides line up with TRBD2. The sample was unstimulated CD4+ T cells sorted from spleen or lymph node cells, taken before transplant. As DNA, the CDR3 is TGCAGCGTCGGGGGGACTAGCGGGACGCAGGAGTACTTC. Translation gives CSVGGTSGTQEYF.